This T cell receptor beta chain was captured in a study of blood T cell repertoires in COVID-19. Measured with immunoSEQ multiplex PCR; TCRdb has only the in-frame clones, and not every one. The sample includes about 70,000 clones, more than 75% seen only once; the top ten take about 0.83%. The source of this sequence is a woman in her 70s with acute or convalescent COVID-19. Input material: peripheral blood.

Here the CDR3 reads CASSAQDREAQYF. The CDR3, as DNA: TGTGCCAGCAGCGCACAGGACAGGGAGGCCCAGTACTTC. This sequence joins TRBV9 and TRBJ2-5, with 8 bases that match TRBD1. J gave up 9 bases and V 3 bases, and 7 bases lay outside the gene matches. Germline V gives CDR1 SGDLS, CDR2 YYNGEE. The CDR3 has 13 residues.